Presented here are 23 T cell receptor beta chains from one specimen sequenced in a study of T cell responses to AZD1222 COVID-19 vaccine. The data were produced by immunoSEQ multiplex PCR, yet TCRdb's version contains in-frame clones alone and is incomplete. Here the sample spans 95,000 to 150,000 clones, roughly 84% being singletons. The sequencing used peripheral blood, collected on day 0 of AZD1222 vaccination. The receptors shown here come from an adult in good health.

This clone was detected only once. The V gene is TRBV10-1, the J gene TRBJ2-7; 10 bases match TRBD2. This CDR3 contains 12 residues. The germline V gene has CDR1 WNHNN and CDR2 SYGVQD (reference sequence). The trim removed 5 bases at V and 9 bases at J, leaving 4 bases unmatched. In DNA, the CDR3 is TGCGCCAGCAGTCTAGCGGGAGCGGTGCAGTACTTC. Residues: CASSLAGAVQYF.

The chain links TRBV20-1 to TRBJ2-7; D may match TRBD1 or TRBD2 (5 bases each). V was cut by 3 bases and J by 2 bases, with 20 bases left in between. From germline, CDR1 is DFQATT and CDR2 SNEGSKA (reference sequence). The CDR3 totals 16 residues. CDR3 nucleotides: TGCAGTGCTAGTGGCGAAGAACCGGGACGTACCTACGAGCAGTACTTC. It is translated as CSASGEEPGRTYEQYF.

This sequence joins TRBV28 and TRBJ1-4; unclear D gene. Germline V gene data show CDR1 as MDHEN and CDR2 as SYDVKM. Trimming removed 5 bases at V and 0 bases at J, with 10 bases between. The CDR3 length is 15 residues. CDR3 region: CASSRTGTTNEKLFF. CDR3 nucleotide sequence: TGTGCCAGCAGTAGAACCGGGACAACTAATGAAAAACTGTTTTTT.

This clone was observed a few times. The CDR3 protein is CAWSVAGTGSSPLHF. CDR3 bases: TGTGCCTGGAGTGTAGCCGGGACAGGGAGCTCACCCCTCCACTTT. The chain is built from TRBV30 and TRBJ1-6; 9 positions agree with TRBD1. The CDR3 length is 15 residues. V lost 0 bases, J lost 10 bases, and 7 bases stayed unmatched. The germline V gene encodes CDR1 GTSNPN and CDR2 SVGIG (reference sequence).

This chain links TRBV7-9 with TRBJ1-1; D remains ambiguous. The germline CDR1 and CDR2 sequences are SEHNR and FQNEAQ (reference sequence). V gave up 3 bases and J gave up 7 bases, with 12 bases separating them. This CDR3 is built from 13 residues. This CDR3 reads CASSFPDYVEAFF. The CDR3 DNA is TGTGCCAGCAGCTTTCCTGACTATGTTGAAGCTTTCTTT.

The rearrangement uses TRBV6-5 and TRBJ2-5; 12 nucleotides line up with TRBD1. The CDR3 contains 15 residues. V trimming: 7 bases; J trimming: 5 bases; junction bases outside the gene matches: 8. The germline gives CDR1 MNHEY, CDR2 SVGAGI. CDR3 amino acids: CASMGGQGAWETQYF. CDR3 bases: TGTGCCAGCATGGGGGGACAGGGGGCATGGGAGACCCAGTACTTC.

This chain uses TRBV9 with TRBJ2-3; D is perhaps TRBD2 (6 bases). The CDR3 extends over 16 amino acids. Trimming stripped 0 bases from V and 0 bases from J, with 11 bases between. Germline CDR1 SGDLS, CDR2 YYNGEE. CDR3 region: CASSVGPGRSTDTQYF. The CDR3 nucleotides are TGTGCCAGCAGCGTAGGGCCCGGGAGAAGCACAGATACGCAGTATTTT.

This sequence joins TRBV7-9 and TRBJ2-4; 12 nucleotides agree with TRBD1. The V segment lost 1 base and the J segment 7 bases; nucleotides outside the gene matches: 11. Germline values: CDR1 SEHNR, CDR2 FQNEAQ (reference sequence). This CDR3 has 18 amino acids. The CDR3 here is CASSLVVSFGTGGNIQYF. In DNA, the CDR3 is TGTGCCAGCAGCTTAGTAGTTTCATTTGGGACAGGGGGCAACATTCAGTACTTC.

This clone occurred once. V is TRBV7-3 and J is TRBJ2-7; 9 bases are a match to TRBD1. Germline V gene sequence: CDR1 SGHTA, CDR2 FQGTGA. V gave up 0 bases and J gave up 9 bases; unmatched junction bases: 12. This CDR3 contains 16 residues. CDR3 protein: CASSLTPGTGYSGQYF. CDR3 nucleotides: TGTGCCAGCAGCTTAACGCCTGGGACAGGGTACTCTGGGCAGTACTTC.

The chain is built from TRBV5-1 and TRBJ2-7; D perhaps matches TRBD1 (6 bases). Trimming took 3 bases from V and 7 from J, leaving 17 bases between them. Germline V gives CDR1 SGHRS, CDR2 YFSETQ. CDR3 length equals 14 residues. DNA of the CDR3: TGCGCCAGCAGCTCCCGATCGGACAGTCAGGAGCAGTACTTC. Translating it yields CASSSRSDSQEQYF.

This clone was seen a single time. The CDR3: CASRTTGPSYNEQFF. In DNA, the CDR3 is TGTGCCAGCAGGACAACAGGACCCTCCTACAATGAGCAGTTCTTC. V and J are TRBV6-6 and TRBJ2-1, with D perhaps matching TRBD1 (5 bases). Trimming cost V 6 bases and J 0 bases, with 12 bases left between them. This CDR3 spans 15 amino acids. From germline, CDR1 is MNHNY and CDR2 SVGAGI (reference sequence).

CDR3: CASSPRRGGSIGELFF. Written as DNA, the CDR3 is TGTGCCAGCTCACCACGGCGGGGGGGCTCGATCGGGGAGCTGTTTTTT. The chain couples TRBV18 to TRBJ2-2; 9 bases line up with TRBD2. The junction had 7 bases not matched to a gene; V was cut back by 1 base and J by 7 bases. CDR1 is KGHSH and CDR2 is LQKENI in the germline V gene. This CDR3 spans 16 amino acids.

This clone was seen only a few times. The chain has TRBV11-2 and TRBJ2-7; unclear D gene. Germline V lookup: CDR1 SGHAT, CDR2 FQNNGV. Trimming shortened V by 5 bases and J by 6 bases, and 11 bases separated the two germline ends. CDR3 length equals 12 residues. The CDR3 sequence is CASSPRPGEQYF. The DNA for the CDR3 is TGTGCCAGCAGCCCCAGACCCGGCGAGCAGTACTTC.

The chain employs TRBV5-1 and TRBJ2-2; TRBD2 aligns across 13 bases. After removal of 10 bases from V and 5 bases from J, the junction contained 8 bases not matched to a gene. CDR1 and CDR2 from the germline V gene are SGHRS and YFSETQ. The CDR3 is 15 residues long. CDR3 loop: CACSTSGGYTGELFF. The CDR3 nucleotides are TGCGCCTGCTCGACTAGCGGGGGGTATACCGGGGAGCTGTTTTTT.

In DNA, the CDR3 is TGTGCCAGCAGTTTAAGAGGTGCGGCATACGAGCAGTACTTC. Translation: CASSLRGAAYEQYF. The V call is TRBV28, the J call TRBJ2-7, with D uncertain. This CDR3 has 14 residues. V was pared by 2 bases and J by 4 bases, with 12 bases between. CDR1 is MDHEN and CDR2 is SYDVKM in the germline V gene.

DNA of the CDR3: TGTGCCAGCAGTGAAGGATCCAGCTCCTACGAGCAGTACTTC. Its translation: CASSEGSSSYEQYF. The rearrangement joins TRBV25-1 to TRBJ2-7; D is ambiguous. The germline gives CDR1 MGHDK, CDR2 SYGVNS. The CDR3 has 14 residues. The germline V and J ends were trimmed by 2 bases and 0 bases, with 8 bases remaining between them.

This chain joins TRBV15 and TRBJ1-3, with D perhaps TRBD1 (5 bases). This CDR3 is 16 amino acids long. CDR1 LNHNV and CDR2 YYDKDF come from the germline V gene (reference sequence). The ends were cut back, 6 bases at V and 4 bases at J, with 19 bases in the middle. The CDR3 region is CATSQTRGRMGNTIYF. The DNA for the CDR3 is TGTGCCACCAGTCAAACCCGGGGGAGGATGGGAAACACCATATATTTT.

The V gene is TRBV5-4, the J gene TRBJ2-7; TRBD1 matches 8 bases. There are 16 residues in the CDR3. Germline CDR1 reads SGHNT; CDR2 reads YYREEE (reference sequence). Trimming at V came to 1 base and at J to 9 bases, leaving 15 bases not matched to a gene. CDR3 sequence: CASSLPPGQDSLGQYF. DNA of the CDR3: TGTGCCAGCAGCTTGCCACCGGGACAGGACTCGTTGGGGCAGTACTTC.

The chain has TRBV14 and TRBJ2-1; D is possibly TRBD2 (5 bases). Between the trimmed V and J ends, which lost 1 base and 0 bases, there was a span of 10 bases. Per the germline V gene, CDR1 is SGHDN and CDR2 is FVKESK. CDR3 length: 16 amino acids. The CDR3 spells CASSQVAGISYNEQFF. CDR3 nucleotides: TGTGCCAGCAGCCAAGTGGCCGGGATCTCCTACAATGAGCAGTTCTTC.

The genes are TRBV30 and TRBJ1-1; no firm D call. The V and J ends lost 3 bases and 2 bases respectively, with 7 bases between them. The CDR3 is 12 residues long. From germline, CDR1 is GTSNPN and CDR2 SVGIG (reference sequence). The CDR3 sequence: CAWRRLNTEAFF. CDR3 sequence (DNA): TGTGCCTGGAGGAGGTTAAACACTGAAGCTTTCTTT.

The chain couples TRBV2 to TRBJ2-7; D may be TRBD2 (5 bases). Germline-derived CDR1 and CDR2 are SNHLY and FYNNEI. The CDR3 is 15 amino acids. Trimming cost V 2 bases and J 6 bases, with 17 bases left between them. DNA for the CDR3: TGTGCCAGCAGTGAACTCTCTGAGGGTTCGGGCGAGCAGTACTTC. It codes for CASSELSEGSGEQYF. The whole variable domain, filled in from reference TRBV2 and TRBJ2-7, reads EPEVTQTPSHQVTQMGQEVILRCVPISNHLYFYWYRQILGQKVEFLVSFYNNEISEKSEIFDDQFSVERPDGSNFTLKIRSTKLEDSAMYFCASSELSEGSGEQYFGPGTRLTVT.

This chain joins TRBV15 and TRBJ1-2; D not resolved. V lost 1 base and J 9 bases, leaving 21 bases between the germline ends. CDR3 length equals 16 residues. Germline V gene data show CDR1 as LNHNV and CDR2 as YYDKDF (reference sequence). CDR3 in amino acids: CATSRVWVQLTRSYTF. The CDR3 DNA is TGTGCCACCAGCAGAGTTTGGGTGCAGTTAACCAGGAGCTACACCTTC.

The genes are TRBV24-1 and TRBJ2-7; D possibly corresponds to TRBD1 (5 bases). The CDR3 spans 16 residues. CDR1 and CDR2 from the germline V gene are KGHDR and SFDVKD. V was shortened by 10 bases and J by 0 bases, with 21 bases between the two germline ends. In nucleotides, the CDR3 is TGTGCCACAAAATTAGCAGGGTTTCCGAGCTCCTACGAGCAGTACTTC. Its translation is CATKLAGFPSSYEQYF.